This T cell receptor (beta chain) appears in the sequencing data of a study of shared clonotypes between healthy human individuals. The wider study: A couple of women and a few men aged 18 to 49 made up the donors. Broader study findings: A small donor pool kept down the genetic and exposure-history diversity that was represented.

CD8 cells regarded as naive lacked CD45RO, were positively chosen for CCR7, and omitted terminally differentiated effector memory CD45RA+ cells. The study drew its donors from healthy HIV-negative adults without recent acute infections or vaccinations. From germline, CDR1 is GTSNPN and CDR2 SVGIG (reference sequence). V lost 5 bases to trimming and J lost 1 base, with 8 bases between them. This CDR3 contains 12 residues. Splitting of each subset's genomic DNA was done evenly across several immunoSEQ plates. Libraries were prepared by immunoSEQ multiplex PCR; TCRdb keeps only in-frame clonotypes and omits some of them. Of over 2,000,000 clones listed, 80% to 95% are singletons. This clone has a handful of counts. Its specificity is not known.

The source material was naive CD8+ T cells from PBMCs. The genes are TRBV30 and TRBJ1-1; D may be TRBD1 (6 bases). The receptor was isolated from a man in his late teens or twenties in good health. Some clones in this sample may be carry-over from other donors' samples. CDR3 bases: TGTGCCTGGGGCAGGGGGAACACTGAAGCTTTCTTT. Translated: CAWGRGNTEAFF.